This passage covers 32 T cell receptor beta chains from one sample sequenced in a study of blood T cell repertoires in COVID-19. TCRdb keeps only in-frame clones here, not all; method: immunoSEQ multiplex PCR. Counted here are under 200,000 clones, about 85% occurring once; the ten biggest clones make up 6.5% to 9%. The sample comprised peripheral blood. The receptors stem from a woman aged 80 or over with COVID-19, enrolled during active disease.

The V gene is TRBV5-1, the J gene TRBJ2-7, with 7 bases lining up with TRBD2. Unmatched junction bases numbered 1, after V lost 7 bases and J lost 0 bases. Germline loops: CDR1 SGHRS, CDR2 YFSETQ. CDR3 length: 12 residues. The CDR3 protein is CASGRVSYEQYF. The CDR3 DNA follows: TGCGCCAGCGGGAGGGTCTCCTACGAGCAGTACTTC.

The chain has TRBV18 and TRBJ1-6; 7 bases line up with TRBD1. Per the germline V gene, CDR1 is KGHSH and CDR2 is LQKENI. J lost 6 bases, V lost 3 bases, and 5 bases had no gene match. This CDR3 region has 15 residues. The CDR3 DNA sequence: TGTGCCAGCTCACCCCAGGGACAGTTTAATTCACCCCTCCACTTT. Protein product: CASSPQGQFNSPLHF.

The V gene is TRBV6-5, the J gene TRBJ1-4; 7 bases map to TRBD1. This CDR3 is built from 15 residues. J lost 7 bases, V lost 6 bases, and 11 bases had no gene match. Germline assignment: CDR1 MNHEY and CDR2 SVGAGI. CDR3 bases: TGTGCCAGCAGACCCGACAGGGTATGGGGTGAAAAACTGTTTTTT. This encodes CASRPDRVWGEKLFF.

The V call is TRBV10-1, the J call TRBJ2-4; 7 nucleotides line up with TRBD2. The CDR3 extends over 18 amino acids. Germline CDR1 and CDR2: WNHNN and SYGVQD (reference sequence). V was pared by 0 bases and J by 1 base, with 9 bases of the junction left unmatched. In nucleotides, the CDR3 is TGCGCCAGCAGTGAGTCTAAGGGGCGGGAGAGGGCCAAAAACATTCAGTACTTC. Translated, it gives CASSESKGRERAKNIQYF.

The chain joins TRBV5-1 to TRBJ1-1; no definite D call. V shed 6 bases and J shed 0 bases, with 3 bases lying between them. This CDR3 has 11 amino acids. CDR1 is SGHRS and CDR2 is YFSETQ in the germline V gene. CDR3 loop: CASTLNTEAFF. The CDR3 bases are TGCGCCAGCACGTTGAACACTGAAGCTTTCTTT.

J is TRBJ1-1 and V is TRBV5-1; no clear D gene. The V gene's germline CDR1 is SGHRS and CDR2 YFSETQ. V gave up 4 bases and J gave up 7 bases, with 20 bases separating them. The CDR3 extends over 15 amino acids. The CDR3 sequence: CASSRRVLERDEAFF. CDR3 DNA: TGCGCCAGCAGCCGGCGGGTCCTTGAAAGGGATGAAGCTTTCTTT. Looking up the rest from reference TRBV5-1 and TRBJ1-1 gives the full variable domain: KAGVTQTPRYLIKTRGQQVTLSCSPISGHRSVSWYQQTPGQGLQFLFEYFSETQRNKGNFPGRFSGRQFSNSRSEMNVSTLELGDSALYLCASSRRVLERDEAFFGQGTRLTVV.

V gene TRBV5-1 combines with J gene TRBJ2-3; 7 positions agree with TRBD1. Per germline, CDR1 SGHRS and CDR2 YFSETQ. Trimming at V came to 0 bases and at J to 6 bases, leaving 7 bases not matched to a gene. This CDR3 has 15 amino acids. CDR3 coding DNA: TGCGCCAGCAGCTTGGGCGACAGGGTTTGGGATACGCAGTATTTT. Translation gives CASSLGDRVWDTQYF.

This sequence joins TRBV13 and TRBJ2-1; 9 bases agree with TRBD2. CDR3 size: 17 residues. V was pared by 5 bases and J by 0 bases, with 8 bases of the junction left unmatched. From germline, CDR1 is PRHDT and CDR2 FYEKMQ (reference sequence). The CDR3, as DNA: TGTGCCAGCAGCCCGTCGTCTAGCGGGGACTCCTACAATGAGCAGTTCTTC. Amino acids: CASSPSSSGDSYNEQFF. The full variable domain, rest sourced from reference TRBV13 and TRBJ2-1, is AAGVIQSPRHLIKEKRETATLKCYPIPRHDTVYWYQQGPGQDPQFLISFYEKMQSDKGSIPDRFSAQQFSDYHSELNMSSLELGDSALYFCASSPSSSGDSYNEQFFGPGTRLTVL.

J is TRBJ2-7 and V is TRBV5-1, with 9 bases identical to TRBD1. With 3 bases clipped from V and 2 bases from J, the junction kept 6 bases outside the gene matches. This CDR3 contains 15 residues. CDR1 SGHRS and CDR2 YFSETQ come from the germline V gene. CDR3 nucleotide sequence: TGCGCCAGCAGCTGGGGGGACAGGGCCGCCTACGAGCAGTACTTC. It is translated as CASSWGDRAAYEQYF.

The chain links TRBV10-2 to TRBJ1-2; a possible D gene is TRBD1 (5 bases). This CDR3 has 13 residues. From germline, CDR1 is WSHSY and CDR2 SAAADI. V gave up 4 bases and J gave up 3 bases, with 9 bases separating them. CDR3 residues: CASSVQGYYGYTF. Here the CDR3 DNA reads TGCGCCAGCAGTGTCCAGGGATACTATGGCTACACCTTC.

CDR3 sequence reads: CSVAELPRGYGYTF. The DNA for the CDR3 is TGCAGCGTTGCGGAGCTCCCCCGGGGCTATGGCTACACCTTC. The J gene is TRBJ1-2, the V gene TRBV29-1, with D uncertain. The germline V and J ends were trimmed by 4 bases and 4 bases, with 16 bases remaining between them. Per the germline V gene, CDR1 is SQVTM and CDR2 is ANQGSEA. The CDR3 is 14 residues long.

To note about this clone: At one end, the junction sequence differs from germline, possibly due to a read error. V and J are TRBV5-6 and TRBJ2-1; 13 positions match TRBD2. The length of the CDR3 is 12 residues. Germline values: CDR1 SGHDT, CDR2 YYEEEE. CDR3 bases: TGTGCCAGCAGCTTGGGACTAGCGGGAGGCATCTTC. Translating gives CASSLGLAGGIF.

This clone was observed once. V gene TRBV20-1 combines with J gene TRBJ1-1; tentatively, D is TRBD1 (5 bases). The CDR3 has 10 residues. The V and J ends lost 8 bases and 6 bases respectively, with 10 bases between them. The germline CDR1 and CDR2 sequences are DFQATT and SNEGSKA (reference sequence). The CDR3 DNA reads as TGCAGTTCCAGGGCTTCTGAAGCTTTCTTT. It translates to CSSRASEAFF.

The J gene is TRBJ1-6, the V gene TRBV5-4; unclear D gene. The CDR3 has 15 amino acids. Trimming cost V 0 bases and J 7 bases, with 11 bases left between them. Germline lookup yields CDR1 SGHNT and CDR2 YYREEE (reference sequence). CDR3 DNA: TGTGCCAGCAGCTTGGGGGCCCAATCCAATTCACCCCTCCACTTT. Amino acids: CASSLGAQSNSPLHF.

This clone was observed a handful of times. The CDR3 sequence: CASSLGNQGYEQFF. The CDR3 nucleotides are TGTGCCAGCAGCTTGGGGAACCAGGGATATGAGCAGTTCTTC. The V gene is TRBV5-4, the J gene TRBJ2-1; tentatively, D is TRBD1 (5 bases). This CDR3 is built from 14 residues. V was clipped by 0 bases and J by 8 bases, with 12 bases between them. Germline V gives CDR1 SGHNT, CDR2 YYREEE (reference sequence).

This chain connects TRBV18 to TRBJ1-1, with D maybe TRBD1 (6 bases). The CDR3 totals 15 residues. V lost 3 bases and J lost 3, with 14 bases in between. The germline gives CDR1 KGHSH, CDR2 LQKENI. CDR3 residues: CASSPIRDTDTEAFF. CDR3 nucleotides: TGTGCCAGCTCACCGATCCGGGACACCGACACTGAAGCTTTCTTT.

The rearrangement links TRBV5-4 to TRBJ1-1; D perhaps matches TRBD1 (6 bases). Deletions cut 8 bases from V and 1 base from J, with 15 bases between. There are 14 residues in the CDR3. Germline values: CDR1 SGHNT, CDR2 YYREEE (reference sequence). CDR3 coding DNA: TGTGCCAGTTCTAAGGGGGGGGAGAACACTGAAGCTTTCTTT. This sequence encodes CASSKGGENTEAFF.

Only one count was recorded for this clone. CDR3: CASTRGGRTEAFF. CDR3 in DNA: TGTGCCAGCACTCGGGGGGGACGTACTGAAGCTTTCTTT. This chain uses TRBV6-6 with TRBJ1-1; D perhaps matches TRBD1 (5 bases). CDR3 length: 13 amino acids. Trimming shortened V by 7 bases and J by 5 bases, and 14 bases separated the two germline ends. Germline CDR1 is MNHNY and CDR2 is SVGAGI (reference sequence).

V and J are TRBV29-1 and TRBJ1-1, with D unresolved. The germline gives CDR1 SQVTM, CDR2 ANQGSEA. With 4 bases removed from V and 0 bases from J, the gap between germline ends came to 12 bases. The CDR3 has 14 amino acids. CDR3 sequence (DNA): TGCAGCGTTGCCCCCAGGCAGGTGAACACTGAAGCTTTCTTT. Translating gives CSVAPRQVNTEAFF. The entire variable domain, with the rest obtained from reference TRBV29-1 and TRBJ1-1, is as follows: SAVISQKPSRDICQRGTSLTIQCQVDSQVTMMFWYRQQPGQSLTLIATANQGSEATYESGFVIDKFPISRPNLTFSTLTVSNMSPEDSSIYLCSVAPRQVNTEAFFGQGTRLTVV.

J is TRBJ2-5 and V is TRBV6-5; 9 nucleotides line up with TRBD2. The length of the CDR3 is 14 residues. The V gene end was trimmed by 10 bases and the J gene end by 9 bases; junction bases not matched to a gene: 15. CDR1 and CDR2 from the germline V gene are MNHEY and SVGAGI. The CDR3 DNA sequence: TGTGCCACCTGCGGGACTAGCCCCCCAGGGGCCCAGTACTTC. Protein: CATCGTSPPGAQYF.

This chain links TRBV9 with TRBJ1-6; perhaps TRBD1 as D (5 bases). The V end lost 0 bases, the J end lost 10 bases, and 11 bases lay between the germline ends. Germline assignment: CDR1 SGDLS and CDR2 YYNGEE. The CDR3 length is 14 residues. The CDR3 loop reads CASSVEAGPSPLHF. In DNA form, the CDR3 reads TGTGCCAGCAGCGTAGAGGCAGGGCCCTCACCCCTCCACTTT.

This clone was picked up a small number of times. The chain recombines TRBV24-1 with TRBJ1-2; 7 bases match TRBD1. V was pared by 12 bases and J by 6 bases, with 21 bases of the junction left unmatched. The germline V gene has CDR1 KGHDR and CDR2 SFDVKD. This CDR3 has 16 residues. The CDR3 spells CAGGLEGAGGADGYTF. The CDR3 bases are TGTGCCGGAGGATTGGAGGGGGCGGGTGGAGCCGATGGCTACACCTTC.

The chain employs TRBV28 and TRBJ1-2, with 8 bases identical to TRBD1. Germline values: CDR1 MDHEN, CDR2 SYDVKM. V shed 6 bases, J shed 13 bases, and the junction held 10 bases outside the gene matches. The CDR3 covers 12 residues. The CDR3 DNA follows: TGTGCCAGCAGCTTAACAGCCACAGGGGGCACCTTC. This encodes CASSLTATGGTF.

This rearrangement joins TRBV18 to TRBJ2-5; 7 bases fit TRBD2. The CDR3 runs to 14 residues. Germline assignment: CDR1 KGHSH and CDR2 LQKENI. Losses at the gene ends were 4 bases for V and 1 base for J; bases not matched to a gene: 3. For the CDR3, the DNA is TGTGCCAGCTCACGATCGGGGGGCCAAGAGACCCAGTACTTC. Translating it yields CASSRSGGQETQYF.

This chain uses TRBV6-1 with TRBJ2-1; 8 nucleotides align to TRBD1. The V and J ends lost 2 bases and 5 bases, in that order; junction bases with no gene match: 14. The germline V gene has CDR1 MNHNS and CDR2 SASEGT. This CDR3 has 18 amino acids. CDR3 DNA sequence: TGTGCCAGCAGTGAATATCCCCCGACAGGGGAACTTAACAATGAGCAGTTCTTC. Translated: CASSEYPPTGELNNEQFF.

This chain joins TRBV5-1 and TRBJ1-1; possible D gene TRBD1, 5 bases. Per germline, CDR1 SGHRS and CDR2 YFSETQ. The CDR3 is made up of 14 amino acids. V was trimmed by 4 bases and J by 4 bases, leaving 14 bases between them. CDR3 DNA: TGCGCCAGCAGCCTGGAAAACGGGGGCACTGAAGCTTTCTTT. As protein: CASSLENGGTEAFF.

This clone was seen more than once but under ten times. The chain is built from TRBV5-6 and TRBJ2-7; D ambiguous. The CDR3 contains 12 residues. V lost 2 bases, J lost 7 bases, and 10 bases lay in between. Per germline, CDR1 SGHDT and CDR2 YYEEEE. The CDR3 nucleotides read TGTGCCAGCAGCTTATCTAATCTAGAGCAGTACTTC. Translating it yields CASSLSNLEQYF.

The chain employs TRBV12-3 or TRBV12-4 and TRBJ1-1, with D possibly being TRBD1 (6 bases). Trimming cost V 6 bases and J 5 bases, with 10 bases left between them. CDR3 length equals 12 residues. This CDR3 is CASRRGGTEAFF. CDR3 nucleotides: TGTGCCAGCAGGAGGGGGGGAACTGAAGCTTTCTTT.

This clone is a singleton in its sample. The chain uses TRBV5-1 and TRBJ1-2; 7 nucleotides agree with TRBD1. The germline V gene encodes CDR1 SGHRS and CDR2 YFSETQ. Trimming cost V 4 bases and J 10 bases; bases outside gene matches: 10. The CDR3 is 13 residues long. CDR3 DNA sequence: TGCGCCAGCAGCCCAGACAGGGTTCGAGTCTACACCTTC. Translation gives CASSPDRVRVYTF.

The CDR3: CASSLGTGGGETQYF. CDR3 DNA sequence: TGTGCCAGCAGCTTAGGGACAGGGGGTGGAGAGACCCAGTACTTC. This chain links TRBV7-6 with TRBJ2-5; 10 positions match TRBD1. The V and J ends lost 1 base and 4 bases, in that order; junction bases with no gene match: 3. The CDR3 has 15 amino acids. Germline V CDR1 and CDR2: SGHVS, FNYEAQ. Supplemented by reference TRBV7-6 and TRBJ2-5, the full variable domain reads GAGVSQSPRYKVTKRGQDVALRCDPISGHVSLYWYRQALGQGPEFLTYFNYEAQQDKSGLPNDRFSAERPEGSISTLTIQRTEQRDSAMYRCASSLGTGGGETQYFGPGTRLLVL.

The genes are TRBV3-1 (or the pseudogene TRBV3-2) and TRBJ1-5, with a possible D match to TRBD1 (5 bases). Trimming took 2 bases from V and 3 from J, leaving 14 bases between them. Germline CDR1 LGHDT, CDR2 YNNKEL (reference sequence). The CDR3 is 16 residues long. The CDR3, as DNA: TGTGCCAGCAGCCAAACTTTTGGGGGGTACAATCAGCCCCAGCATTTT. Translation gives CASSQTFGGYNQPQHF.

The J gene is TRBJ2-5, the V gene TRBV7-2, with D tentatively TRBD1 (5 bases). Germline CDR1 and CDR2: SGHTA and FQGNSA. V was clipped by 3 bases and J by 5 bases, with 13 bases between them. CDR3 size: 14 residues. The CDR3 DNA follows: TGTGCCAGCAGCTTTTCAGGGTCGGGTGAGACCCAGTACTTC. It yields the protein CASSFSGSGETQYF.